This T cell receptor (beta chain) appears in the sequencing data of a study of T-cell memory formation after mild COVID-19. Many counts were recorded for this clonotype. Antigen unknown. TCRdb called the 5' RACE reads again in MiXCR, with one record for every CDR3 protein. Among 210,000 or so distinct CDR3 sequences listed, roughly 10% were seen once. With 4 bases clipped from V and 1 base from J, the junction kept 3 bases outside the gene matches. The CDR3 is 15 amino acids. Study-level points and caveats: Some clones that responded turned up in pre-infection memory, which suggests that cross-reactive memory joined in.

The clonotype originates from a man aged 18 to 35 who had mild COVID-19 (a few samples of this study predate the infection). Cell type and time point are not known. Sequencing was performed on PBMCs or a T cell subset sorted from them (not recorded which). This chain joins TRBV12-3 or TRBV12-4 and TRBJ2-3; 9 bases agree with TRBD2. CDR3 sequence (DNA): TGTGCCAGCAGTTCAGTAGCGGGGGGCACAGATACGCAGTATTTT. Amino acids: CASSSVAGGTDTQYF.